This T cell receptor (beta chain) is drawn from a study of response to subunit inactivated influenza vaccine. This CDR3 contains 16 residues. Germline CDR1 and CDR2: SNHLY and FYNNEI. V shed 1 base and J shed 0 bases, with 11 bases lying between them. This clonotype showed up just a few times. Via MiXCR, TCRdb re-called the RT-PCR reads, giving one row per CDR3 protein. The sample includes hundreds of thousands of distinct CDR3 sequences, 15% to 18% seen only once; the top ten take approximately 10%. The sequence was obtained from a middle-aged man who received an inactivated influenza vaccine. This specimen consisted of PBMCs from blood, obtained 12 days after vaccination. The chain links TRBV2 to TRBJ2-3, with D tentatively TRBD1 (6 bases). In nucleotides, the CDR3 is TGTGCCAGCAGTGAAGGGGACAACCCAAGCACAGATACGCAGTATTTT. Protein product: CASSEGDNPSTDTQYF.